This T cell receptor beta chain was retrieved from a study of T cell repertoires in cytomegalovirus infection. The overall study: It was the public TCR beta signatures that indicated both CMV infection and matching HLA type. General study points: There were carriers of CMV plus the relevant HLA, and cumulative public TCR beta family frequency identified them. Dominant in the ex vivo response were TCR beta clonotypes restricted by HLA-C and specific for CMV.

As for this clonotype: The target antigen is unknown.

TCRdb reprocessed the reads with MiXCR, giving one entry per CDR3 protein. This sample carries about 740,000 distinct CDR3 sequences, roughly 36% of them seen once, and the ten largest clones take around 2.6%. Between the trimmed V and J ends, which lost 8 bases and 0 bases, there was a span of 11 bases. Germline V gives CDR1 DFQATT, CDR2 SNEGSKA (reference sequence). The length of the CDR3 is 14 residues. The chain carries TRBV20-1 and TRBJ1-6; D unresolved. The sequenced material came from PBMCs. The receptor's source is a human donor in good health (CMV status not recorded). Some clones in this sample may be carry-over from other donors' samples. The CDR3: CSTHESSYNSPLHF. In DNA, the CDR3 is TGCAGTACCCACGAGAGCTCCTATAATTCACCCCTCCACTTT.